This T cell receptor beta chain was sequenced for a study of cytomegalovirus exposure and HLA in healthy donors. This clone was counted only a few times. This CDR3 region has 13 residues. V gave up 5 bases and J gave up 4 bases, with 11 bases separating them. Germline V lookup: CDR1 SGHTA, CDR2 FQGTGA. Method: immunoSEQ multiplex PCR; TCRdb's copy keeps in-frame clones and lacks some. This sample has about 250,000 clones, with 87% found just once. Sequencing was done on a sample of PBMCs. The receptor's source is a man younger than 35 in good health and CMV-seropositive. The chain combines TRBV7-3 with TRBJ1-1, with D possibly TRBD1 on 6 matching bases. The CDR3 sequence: CASSPTTGTEAFF. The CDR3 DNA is TGTGCCAGCAGCCCGACGACAGGCACTGAAGCTTTCTTT.